One sample yielded the 24 T cell receptor beta chains listed below, sequenced in a study of technical replicates of blood from several donors. This table comes from immunoSEQ multiplex PCR, and its TCRdb copy is limited to in-frame clones, with some not included. The sample records about 13,000 clones, approximately 86% being singletons. Sequenced material: PBMCs. These receptor sequences come from a human donor in good health.

The rearrangement uses TRBV5-6 and TRBJ2-7; D remains unclear. CDR3 length: 13 amino acids. V shed 2 bases and J shed 1 base, with 7 bases lying between them. The germline CDR1 and CDR2 sequences are SGHDT and YYEEEE. CDR3 bases: TGTGCCAGCAGCTTCTCAGGTTCCTACGAGCAGTACTTC. Its protein is CASSFSGSYEQYF.

The V and J genes are TRBV25-1 and TRBJ2-2, with D tentatively TRBD2 (5 bases). V was pared by 3 bases and J by 5 bases, with 13 bases between. Germline loops: CDR1 MGHDK, CDR2 SYGVNS. The CDR3 loop spans 15 amino acids. In DNA form, the CDR3 reads TGTGCCAGCAGTGATAACGGGATGGATACCGGGGAGCTGTTTTTT. This gives the protein CASSDNGMDTGELFF.

This rearrangement joins TRBV18 to TRBJ1-4; the D gene is possibly TRBD1 (6 bases). Trimming took 2 bases from V and 3 from J, leaving 10 bases between them. Germline V gives CDR1 KGHSH, CDR2 LQKENI. CDR3 length: 15 residues. CDR3 in amino acids: CASSPVGQPNEKLFF. The CDR3 coding sequence is TGTGCCAGCTCACCAGTTGGACAGCCTAATGAAAAACTGTTTTTT.

V usage is TRBV7-2 and J usage is TRBJ1-2, with a tentative D call TRBD1 (6 bases). The ends were cut back, 5 bases at V and 5 bases at J, with 18 bases in the middle. The CDR3 has 15 residues. Germline CDR1 and CDR2: SGHTA and FQGNSA. This chain's CDR3 is CASSQGTLGGYGYTF. The DNA for the CDR3 is TGTGCCAGCAGCCAGGGGACATTAGGCGGTTATGGCTACACCTTC. The full variable domain, with the rest looked up from reference TRBV7-2 and TRBJ1-2, is GAGVSQSPSNKVTEKGKDVELRCDPISGHTALYWYRQSLGQGLEFLIYFQGNSAPDKSGLPSDRFSAERTGGSVSTLTIQRTQQEDSAVYLCASSQGTLGGYGYTFGSGTRLTVV.

The chain recombines TRBV13 with TRBJ2-7; 7 bases match TRBD1. Germline loops: CDR1 PRHDT, CDR2 FYEKMQ (reference sequence). This CDR3 is 13 amino acids long. J was trimmed by 11 bases and V by 1 base; bases with no gene match: 8. This CDR3 is CASSLEQGSPEYF. The CDR3 DNA follows: TGTGCCAGCAGCTTAGAACAGGGGAGCCCCGAGTACTTC.

The chain is built from TRBV6-5 and TRBJ2-3; 8 bases line up with TRBD2. V dropped 3 bases and J dropped 8; count of bases not matched to a gene: 13. The CDR3 runs to 16 residues. Germline values: CDR1 MNHEY, CDR2 SVGAGI. The CDR3: CASSYLAGGPAGTQYF. CDR3 nucleotide sequence: TGTGCCAGCAGTTATCTGGCGGGAGGCCCGGCGGGTACGCAGTATTTT.

The chain recombines TRBV6-1 with TRBJ2-1; D gene unclear. V lost 5 bases to trimming and J lost 8 bases, with 13 bases between them. The length of the CDR3 is 13 residues. The V gene's germline CDR1 is MNHNS and CDR2 SASEGT. The CDR3 is CASSMAPRDEQFF. The CDR3 region has the DNA TGTGCCAGCAGTATGGCGCCACGGGATGAGCAGTTCTTC.

V is TRBV19 and J is TRBJ2-7; D is possibly TRBD2 (5 bases). Germline loops: CDR1 LNHDA, CDR2 SQIVND (reference sequence). This CDR3 contains 13 residues. The germline V and J ends were trimmed by 4 bases and 7 bases, with 14 bases remaining between them. DNA of the CDR3: TGTGCCAGTAGTACCCAGTCAGGAGGTGAGCAGTACTTC. Amino acid sequence: CASSTQSGGEQYF.

The CDR3 DNA is TGTGCCAGCAGCGTAGTCGGACTAGCGGGCCAGGGCTCCTACGAGCAGTACTTC. Its protein product is CASSVVGLAGQGSYEQYF. The rearrangement uses TRBV9 and TRBJ2-7, with TRBD2 matching over 11 bases. J was trimmed by 0 bases and V by 0 bases; bases with no gene match: 8. CDR3 length: 18 residues. The germline V gene encodes CDR1 SGDLS and CDR2 YYNGEE.

This clone was counted once. V usage is TRBV5-6 and J usage is TRBJ2-5; TRBD2 agrees at 9 bases. V shed 1 base, J shed 2 bases, and the junction held 3 bases outside the gene matches. CDR1 SGHDT and CDR2 YYEEEE come from the germline V gene. The length of the CDR3 is 15 residues. The CDR3 is CASSLWLAGQETQYF. As DNA, the CDR3 is TGTGCCAGCAGCTTGTGGCTAGCGGGACAAGAGACCCAGTACTTC.

The table lists this clone with a few counts. V is TRBV6-5 and J is TRBJ2-7; 8 bases line up with TRBD1. V dropped 2 bases and J dropped 3; count of bases not matched to a gene: 9. Germline V lookup: CDR1 MNHEY, CDR2 SVGAGI. The CDR3 is 16 amino acids. The CDR3 region is CASSYARQGPIYEQYF. CDR3 DNA: TGTGCCAGCAGTTACGCGAGACAGGGGCCAATCTACGAGCAGTACTTC.

This chain links TRBV28 with TRBJ1-4; 8 nucleotides align to TRBD1. The CDR3 runs to 14 residues. Germline loops: CDR1 MDHEN, CDR2 SYDVKM. V trimming: 6 bases; J trimming: 8 bases; junction bases outside the gene matches: 8. CDR3 in DNA: TGTGCCAGCAGAGCGGACAGGGTAGGAGAAAAACTGTTTTTT. Translation: CASRADRVGEKLFF.

J is TRBJ2-7 and V is TRBV30, with 8 bases lining up with TRBD2. After removal of 2 bases from V and 8 bases from J, the junction contained 5 bases not matched to a gene. The CDR3 is 12 residues long. CDR1 is GTSNPN and CDR2 is SVGIG in the germline V gene (reference sequence). The chain's CDR3 is CAWSPLAGKQYF. The CDR3 DNA reads as TGTGCCTGGAGTCCTTTAGCGGGAAAGCAGTACTTC.

This chain uses TRBV5-1 with TRBJ1-2; D is unclear. The length of the CDR3 is 15 residues. Germline loops: CDR1 SGHRS, CDR2 YFSETQ. Trimming removed 4 bases at V and 7 bases at J, with 20 bases between. The CDR3 here is CASSQTTILSGGYTF. The CDR3 bases are TGCGCCAGCAGCCAAACCACCATTTTGTCGGGTGGCTACACCTTC.

The chain is built from TRBV4-1 and TRBJ1-5, with D hard to call. Deletions cut 0 bases from V and 1 base from J, with 13 bases between. The CDR3 loop spans 17 amino acids. CDR1 MGHRA and CDR2 YSYEKL come from the germline V gene. The CDR3: CASSQDEWARSNQPQHF. As DNA, the CDR3 is TGCGCCAGCAGCCAAGATGAATGGGCGCGAAGCAATCAGCCCCAGCATTTT.

The CDR3 nucleotides read TGTGCCAGCAGCTTCCTATTCCGGGACAGGGGAGTAGAGACCCAGTACTTC. This encodes CASSFLFRDRGVETQYF. The rearrangement links TRBV7-8 to TRBJ2-5; TRBD1 agrees at 10 bases. The CDR3 sequence is 17 residues long. V shed 3 bases and J 4 bases; nucleotides not matched to a gene: 11. Per the germline V gene, CDR1 is SGHVS and CDR2 is FQNEAQ.

This clone has a handful of counts. V gene TRBV28 combines with J gene TRBJ1-1; no definite D call. The CDR3 spans 13 residues. Germline V gene lookup returns CDR1 MDHEN and CDR2 SYDVKM. V lost 7 bases and J 6 bases, leaving 15 bases between the germline ends. The CDR3 protein is CASMPPGVAEAFF. In DNA form, the CDR3 reads TGTGCCAGCATGCCACCAGGCGTGGCTGAAGCTTTCTTT.

The V gene is TRBV6-6, the J gene TRBJ1-1; tentative D call: TRBD1 (5 bases). This CDR3 spans 16 amino acids. Germline V lookup: CDR1 MNHNY, CDR2 SVGAGI (reference sequence). Deletions cut 4 bases from V and 6 bases from J, with 21 bases between. CDR3 bases: TGTGCCAGCAGTTTAAAACAAGGGACGCTAGCGGCTGAAGCTTTCTTT. It is translated as CASSLKQGTLAAEAFF.

This clone appeared once. In nucleotides, the CDR3 is TGTGCCAGCAGCTTGACGACAGGGGCGGGTGGAAACACCATATATTTT. Translating it yields CASSLTTGAGGNTIYF. V usage is TRBV7-6 and J usage is TRBJ1-3, with 8 bases fitting TRBD1. With V trimmed by 3 bases and J by 3 bases, 7 bases remained unmatched. Germline V gene sequence: CDR1 SGHVS, CDR2 FNYEAQ. This CDR3 spans 16 amino acids.

J is TRBJ2-1 and V is TRBV13, with TRBD2 identical over 7 bases. The CDR3 is 16 residues long. The V gene end was trimmed by 0 bases and the J gene end by 4 bases; junction bases not matched to a gene: 6. Germline CDR1 PRHDT, CDR2 FYEKMQ (reference sequence). The CDR3 DNA reads as TGTGCCAGCAGCTTAGGCCCGGGAGGAGCTTACAATGAGCAGTTCTTC. Residues: CASSLGPGGAYNEQFF. Full variable domain (remainder filled in from reference TRBV13 and TRBJ2-1): AAGVIQSPRHLIKEKRETATLKCYPIPRHDTVYWYQQGPGQDPQFLISFYEKMQSDKGSIPDRFSAQQFSDYHSELNMSSLELGDSALYFCASSLGPGGAYNEQFFGPGTRLTVL.

This chain links TRBV27 with TRBJ1-2; weak D call: TRBD1 (6 bases). V was pared by 2 bases and J by 5 bases, with 18 bases between. Germline CDR1 reads MNHEY; CDR2 reads SMNVEV (reference sequence). The CDR3 loop spans 16 amino acids. CDR3 sequence: CASSLRGASGPYGYTF. The CDR3 DNA follows: TGTGCCAGCAGTTTACGGGGGGCCAGTGGGCCTTATGGCTACACCTTC.

The chain links TRBV9 to TRBJ2-7; D is perhaps TRBD1 (6 bases). Germline V gene sequence: CDR1 SGDLS, CDR2 YYNGEE. CDR3 size: 14 residues. Trimming took 4 bases from V and 5 from J, leaving 16 bases between them. This CDR3 is CASSPGHRSDEQYF. As DNA, the CDR3 is TGTGCCAGCAGCCCGGGACACCGAAGCGACGAGCAGTACTTC.

The J gene is TRBJ2-7, the V gene TRBV10-3; D is possibly TRBD1 (6 bases). V shed 2 bases and J shed 4 bases, with 18 bases lying between them. Germline V gives CDR1 ENHRY, CDR2 SYGVKD. The CDR3 has 16 amino acids. CDR3 loop: CAISEGGTSGRYEQYF. The DNA for the CDR3 is TGTGCCATCAGTGAGGGTGGGACATCCGGACGTTACGAGCAGTACTTC.

The chain is built from TRBV7-6 and TRBJ2-1, with 12 bases identical to TRBD1. CDR1 and CDR2 (germline): SGHVS, FNYEAQ. V trimming: 5 bases; J trimming: 9 bases; junction bases outside the gene matches: 2. The CDR3 extends over 13 amino acids. This CDR3 reads CASSGTGGREQFF. The DNA of the CDR3 is TGTGCCAGCAGCGGGACAGGGGGCCGTGAGCAGTTCTTC.